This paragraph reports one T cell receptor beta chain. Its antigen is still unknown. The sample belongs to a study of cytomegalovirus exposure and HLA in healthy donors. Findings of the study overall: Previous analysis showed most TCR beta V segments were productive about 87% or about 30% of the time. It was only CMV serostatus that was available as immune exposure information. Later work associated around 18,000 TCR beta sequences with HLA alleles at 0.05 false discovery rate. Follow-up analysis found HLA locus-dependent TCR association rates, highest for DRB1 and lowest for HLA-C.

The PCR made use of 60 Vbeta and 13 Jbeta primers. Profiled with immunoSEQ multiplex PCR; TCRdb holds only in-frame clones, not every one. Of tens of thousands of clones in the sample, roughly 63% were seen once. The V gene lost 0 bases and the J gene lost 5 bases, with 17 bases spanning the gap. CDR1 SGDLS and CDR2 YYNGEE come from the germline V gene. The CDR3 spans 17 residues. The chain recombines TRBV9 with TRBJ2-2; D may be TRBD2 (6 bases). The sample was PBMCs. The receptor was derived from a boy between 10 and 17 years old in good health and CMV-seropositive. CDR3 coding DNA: TGTGCCAGCAGCGTAGGCGGGGATTGGGTCGGGACCGGGGAGCTGTTTTTT. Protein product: CASSVGGDWVGTGELFF.